This T cell receptor (beta chain) was recovered during a study of CD8 T cells in Susac syndrome. The CDR3 covers 14 residues. The V and J ends lost 7 bases and 4 bases respectively, with 16 bases between them. Per germline, CDR1 LNHDA and CDR2 SQIVND (reference sequence). Patients with stable or active relapsing-remitting disease, all of them treatment-naive, made up the multiple sclerosis controls. cDNA came from around 0.5 to 1 ug RNA primed by random hexamers. One entry per CDR3 protein, called by TCRdb with MiXCR from the immunoSEQ multiplex PCR reads. The sample includes around 300,000 distinct CDR3 sequences, about 91% of them seen just once.

The chain employs TRBV19 and TRBJ1-2; tentatively, D is TRBD1 (5 bases). The sequenced sample was CD4+ T cells from PBMCs. The TCR was taken from a human donor with multiple sclerosis. The CDR3 DNA reads as TGTGCCAGTACCCCTATCCAGGGCCCCTATGGCTACACCTTC. Its protein product is CASTPIQGPYGYTF.